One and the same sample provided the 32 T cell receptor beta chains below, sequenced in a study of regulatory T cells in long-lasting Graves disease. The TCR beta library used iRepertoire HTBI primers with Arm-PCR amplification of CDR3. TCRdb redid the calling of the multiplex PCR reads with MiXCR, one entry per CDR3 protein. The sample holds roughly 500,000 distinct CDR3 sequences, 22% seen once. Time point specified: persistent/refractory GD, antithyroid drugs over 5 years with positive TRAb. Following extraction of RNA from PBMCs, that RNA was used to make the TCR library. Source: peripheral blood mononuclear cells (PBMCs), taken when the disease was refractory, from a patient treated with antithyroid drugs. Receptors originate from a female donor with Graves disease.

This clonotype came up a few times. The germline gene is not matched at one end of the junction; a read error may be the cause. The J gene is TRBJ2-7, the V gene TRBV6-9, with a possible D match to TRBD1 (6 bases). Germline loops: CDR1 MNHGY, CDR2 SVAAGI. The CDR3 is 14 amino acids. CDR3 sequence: CVSRYPGQTYEQYF. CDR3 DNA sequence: TGTGTCAGCCGTTACCCGGGACAAACCTACGAGCAGTACTTC.

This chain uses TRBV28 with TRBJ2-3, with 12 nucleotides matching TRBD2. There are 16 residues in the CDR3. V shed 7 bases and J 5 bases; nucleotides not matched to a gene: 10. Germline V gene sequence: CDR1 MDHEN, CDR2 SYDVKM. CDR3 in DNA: TGTGCCAGCAATCCTAGCGGGGGGGCGAGAAGAGATACGCAGTATTTT. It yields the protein CASNPSGGARRDTQYF. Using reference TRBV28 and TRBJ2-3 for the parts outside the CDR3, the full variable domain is DVKVTQSSRYLVKRTGEKVFLECVQDMDHENMFWYRQDPGLGLRLIYFSYDVKMKEKGDIPEGYSVSREKKERFSLILESASTNQTSMYLCASNPSGGARRDTQYFGPGTRLTVL.

CDR3 amino acids: CASSVEGGYTEAFF. The CDR3 DNA sequence: TGTGCCAGCAGCGTAGAAGGGGGATACACTGAAGCTTTCTTT. The V gene is TRBV9, the J gene TRBJ1-1; D is possibly TRBD1 (6 bases). This CDR3 is 14 amino acids long. The germline gives CDR1 SGDLS, CDR2 YYNGEE. The V end was cut by 0 bases, the J end by 3 bases, with 9 bases between.

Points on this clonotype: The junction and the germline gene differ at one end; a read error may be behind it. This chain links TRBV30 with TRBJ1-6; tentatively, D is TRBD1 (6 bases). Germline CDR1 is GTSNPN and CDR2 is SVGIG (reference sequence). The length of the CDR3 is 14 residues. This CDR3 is CAWSREQGVSPLYF. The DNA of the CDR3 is TGTGCCTGGAGTAGGGAACAGGGCGTATCACCCCTCTACTTT.

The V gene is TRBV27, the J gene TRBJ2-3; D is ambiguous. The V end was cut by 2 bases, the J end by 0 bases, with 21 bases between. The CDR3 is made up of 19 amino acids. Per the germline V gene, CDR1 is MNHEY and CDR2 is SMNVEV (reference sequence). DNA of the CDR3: TGTGCCAGCAGTTTAGGGTGGTGGTTGGCCTCCGGTAGCACAGATACGCAGTATTTT. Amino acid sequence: CASSLGWWLASGSTDTQYF.

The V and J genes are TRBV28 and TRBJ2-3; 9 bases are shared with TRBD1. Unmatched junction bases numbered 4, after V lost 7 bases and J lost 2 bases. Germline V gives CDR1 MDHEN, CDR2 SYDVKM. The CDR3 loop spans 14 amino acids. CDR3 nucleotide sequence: TGTGCCAGCACTACAGGGGGCCTCACAGATACGCAGTATTTT. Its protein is CASTTGGLTDTQYF.

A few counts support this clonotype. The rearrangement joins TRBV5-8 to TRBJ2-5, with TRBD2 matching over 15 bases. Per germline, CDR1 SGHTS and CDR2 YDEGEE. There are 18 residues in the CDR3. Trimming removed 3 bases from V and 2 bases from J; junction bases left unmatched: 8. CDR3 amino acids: CASSSGLAGGQHQETQYF. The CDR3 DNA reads TGTGCCAGCAGCTCGGGACTAGCGGGAGGACAACATCAAGAGACCCAGTACTTC.

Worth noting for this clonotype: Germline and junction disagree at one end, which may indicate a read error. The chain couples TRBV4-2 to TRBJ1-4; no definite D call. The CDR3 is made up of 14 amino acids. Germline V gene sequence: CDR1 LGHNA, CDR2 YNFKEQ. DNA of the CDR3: TGTGCCGGCAGCCAAGATATTGCTAATGAAAAACTGTTTTTT. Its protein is CAGSQDIANEKLFF.

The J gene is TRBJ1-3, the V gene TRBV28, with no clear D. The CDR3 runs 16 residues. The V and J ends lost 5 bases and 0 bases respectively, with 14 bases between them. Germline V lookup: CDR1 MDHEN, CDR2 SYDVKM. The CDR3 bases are TGTGCCAGCAGTCCTGACCCGGGGTCCTCTGGAAACACCATATATTTT. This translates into CASSPDPGSSGNTIYF.

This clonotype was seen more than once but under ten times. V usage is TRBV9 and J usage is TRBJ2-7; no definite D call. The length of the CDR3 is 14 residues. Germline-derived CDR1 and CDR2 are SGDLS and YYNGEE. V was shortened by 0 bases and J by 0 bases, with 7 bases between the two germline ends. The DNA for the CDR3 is TGTGCCAGCAGCGTAGAGGTCCACTCCTACGAGCAGTACTTC. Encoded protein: CASSVEVHSYEQYF.

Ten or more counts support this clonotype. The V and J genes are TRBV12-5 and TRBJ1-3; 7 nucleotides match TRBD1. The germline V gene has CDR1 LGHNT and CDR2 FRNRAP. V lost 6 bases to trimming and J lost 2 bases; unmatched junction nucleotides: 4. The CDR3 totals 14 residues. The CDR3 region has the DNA TGTGCTAGTGGAATGACAGGGACTGGAAACACCATATATTTT. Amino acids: CASGMTGTGNTIYF.

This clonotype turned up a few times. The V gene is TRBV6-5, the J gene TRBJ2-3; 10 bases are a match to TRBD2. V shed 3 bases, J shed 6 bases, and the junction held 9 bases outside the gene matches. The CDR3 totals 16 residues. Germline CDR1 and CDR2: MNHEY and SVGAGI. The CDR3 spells CASSYRSSGGGDTQYF. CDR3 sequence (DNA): TGTGCCAGCAGTTATCGTTCCAGCGGGGGGGGGGATACGCAGTATTTT.

CDR3 bases: TGTGCCAGCAGCCCGACATACCAAGAGACCCAGTACTTC. Protein product: CASSPTYQETQYF. The chain employs TRBV5-4 and TRBJ2-5, with no clear D. The CDR3 has 13 amino acids. Germline V gene lookup returns CDR1 SGHNT and CDR2 YYREEE (reference sequence). Trimming took off 4 bases at V and 0 bases at J, with 7 bases between the two ends.

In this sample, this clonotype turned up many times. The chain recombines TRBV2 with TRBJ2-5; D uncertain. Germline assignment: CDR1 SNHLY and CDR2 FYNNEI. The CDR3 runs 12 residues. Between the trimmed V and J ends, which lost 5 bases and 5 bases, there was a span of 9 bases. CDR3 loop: CASSPFLETQYF. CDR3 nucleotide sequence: TGTGCCAGCAGTCCCTTCTTGGAGACCCAGTACTTC.

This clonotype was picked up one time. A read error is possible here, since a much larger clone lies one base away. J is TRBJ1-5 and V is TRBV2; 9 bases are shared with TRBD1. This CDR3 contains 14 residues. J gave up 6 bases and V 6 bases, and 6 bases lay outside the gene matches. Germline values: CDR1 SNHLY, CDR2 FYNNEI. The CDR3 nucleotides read TGTGCCAGCAGCGGGACAGGGACGGGTCAGCCCCAGCATTTT. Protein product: CASSGTGTGQPQHF.

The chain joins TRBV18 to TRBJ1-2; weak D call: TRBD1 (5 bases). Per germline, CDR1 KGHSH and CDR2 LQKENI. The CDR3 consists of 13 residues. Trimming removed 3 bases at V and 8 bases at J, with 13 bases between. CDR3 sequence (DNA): TGTGCCAGCTCACCGCCTCTACAGGACGGCTACACCTTC. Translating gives CASSPPLQDGYTF.

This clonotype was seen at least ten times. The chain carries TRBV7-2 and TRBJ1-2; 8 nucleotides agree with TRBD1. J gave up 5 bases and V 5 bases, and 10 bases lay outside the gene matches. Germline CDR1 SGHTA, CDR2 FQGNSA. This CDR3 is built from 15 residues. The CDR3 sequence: CASSQGTGWGYGYTF. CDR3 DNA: TGTGCCAGCAGCCAAGGGACAGGATGGGGGTATGGCTACACCTTC. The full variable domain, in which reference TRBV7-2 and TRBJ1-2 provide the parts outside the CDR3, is GAGVSQSPSNKVTEKGKDVELRCDPISGHTALYWYRQSLGQGLEFLIYFQGNSAPDKSGLPSDRFSAERTGGSVSTLTIQRTQQEDSAVYLCASSQGTGWGYGYTFGSGTRLTVV.

CDR3 sequence reads: CASTGAGEEETQYF. As DNA, the CDR3 is TGTGCCAGCACAGGGGCAGGGGAGGAAGAGACCCAGTACTTC. This chain connects TRBV6-1 to TRBJ2-5, with D perhaps matching TRBD1 or TRBD2 (6 bases each). The CDR3 has 14 residues. Germline CDR1 reads MNHNS; CDR2 reads SASEGT. V was cut by 7 bases and J by 3 bases, with 15 bases left in between.

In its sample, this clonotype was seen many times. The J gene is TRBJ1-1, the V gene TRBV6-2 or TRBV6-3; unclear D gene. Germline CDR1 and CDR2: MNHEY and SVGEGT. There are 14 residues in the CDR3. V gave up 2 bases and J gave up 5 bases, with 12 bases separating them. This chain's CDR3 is CASSYPHRRTEAFF. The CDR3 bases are TGTGCCAGCAGTTACCCACACAGAAGGACTGAAGCTTTCTTT.

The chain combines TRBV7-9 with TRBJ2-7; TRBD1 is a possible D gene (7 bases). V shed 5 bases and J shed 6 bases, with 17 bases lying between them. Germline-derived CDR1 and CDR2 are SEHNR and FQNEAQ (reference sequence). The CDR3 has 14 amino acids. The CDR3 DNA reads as TGTGCCAGCAGCCTCGTAGGAGGGGGCGGCGAGCAGTACTTC. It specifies CASSLVGGGGEQYF.

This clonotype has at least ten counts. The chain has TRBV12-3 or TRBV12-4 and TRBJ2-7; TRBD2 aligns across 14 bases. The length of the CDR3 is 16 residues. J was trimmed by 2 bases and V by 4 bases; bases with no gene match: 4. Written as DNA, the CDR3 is TGTGCCAGCAGTTCGGGACTAGCGGGAGCGGCCTACGAGCAGTACTTC. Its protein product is CASSSGLAGAAYEQYF.

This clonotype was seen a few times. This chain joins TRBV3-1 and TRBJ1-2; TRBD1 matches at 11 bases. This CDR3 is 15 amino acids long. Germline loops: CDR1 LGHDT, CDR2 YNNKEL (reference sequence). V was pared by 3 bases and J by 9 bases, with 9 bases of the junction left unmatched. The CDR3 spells CASSQDRGRGCRYTF. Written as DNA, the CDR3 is TGTGCCAGCAGCCAGGACAGGGGGCGCGGGTGTCGCTACACCTTC.

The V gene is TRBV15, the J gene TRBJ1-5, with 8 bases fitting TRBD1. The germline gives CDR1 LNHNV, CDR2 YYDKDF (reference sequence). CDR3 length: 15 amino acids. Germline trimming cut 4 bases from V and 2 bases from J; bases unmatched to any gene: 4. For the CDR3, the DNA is TGTGCCACCAGCATCGACAGGGGAGGCAATCAGCCCCAGCATTTT. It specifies CATSIDRGGNQPQHF.

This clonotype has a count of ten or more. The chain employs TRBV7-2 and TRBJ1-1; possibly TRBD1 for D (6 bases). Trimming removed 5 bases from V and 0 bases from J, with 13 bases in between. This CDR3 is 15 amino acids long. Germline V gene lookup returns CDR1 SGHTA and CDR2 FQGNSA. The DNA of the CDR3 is TGTGCCAGCAGCCTGCAAGGACAGCTGAACACTGAAGCTTTCTTT. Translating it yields CASSLQGQLNTEAFF.

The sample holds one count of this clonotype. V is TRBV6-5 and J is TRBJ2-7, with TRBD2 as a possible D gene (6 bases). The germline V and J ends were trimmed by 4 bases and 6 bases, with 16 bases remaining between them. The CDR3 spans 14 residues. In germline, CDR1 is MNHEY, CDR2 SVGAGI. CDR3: CASSWNGRGGEQYF. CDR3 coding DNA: TGTGCCAGCAGTTGGAACGGTCGGGGAGGCGAGCAGTACTTC.

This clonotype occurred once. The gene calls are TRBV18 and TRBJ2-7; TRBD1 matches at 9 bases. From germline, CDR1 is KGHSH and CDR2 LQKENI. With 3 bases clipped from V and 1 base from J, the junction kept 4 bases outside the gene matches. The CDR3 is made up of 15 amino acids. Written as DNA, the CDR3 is TGTGCCAGCTCACCCCCCGGGACAGGGTCCTACGAGCAGTACTTC. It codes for CASSPPGTGSYEQYF.

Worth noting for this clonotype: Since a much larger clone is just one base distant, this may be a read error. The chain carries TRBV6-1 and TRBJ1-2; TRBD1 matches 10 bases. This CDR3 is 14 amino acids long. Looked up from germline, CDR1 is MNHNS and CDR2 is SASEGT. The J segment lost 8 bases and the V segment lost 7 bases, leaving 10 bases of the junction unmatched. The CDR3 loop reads CASKSGTGVAGYTF. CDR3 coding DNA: TGTGCCAGCAAATCAGGGACAGGGGTGGCAGGCTACACCTTC.

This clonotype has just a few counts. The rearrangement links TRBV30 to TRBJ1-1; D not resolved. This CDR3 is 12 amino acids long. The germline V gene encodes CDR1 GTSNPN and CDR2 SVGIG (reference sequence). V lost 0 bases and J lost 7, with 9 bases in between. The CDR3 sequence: CAWSVPQVEAFF. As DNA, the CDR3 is TGTGCCTGGAGTGTACCTCAAGTTGAAGCTTTCTTT.

This chain's CDR3 is CASSSSTGLNYGYTF. The DNA for the CDR3 is TGTGCCAGCAGTTCCTCGACAGGGTTGAACTATGGCTACACCTTC. The chain employs TRBV6-5 and TRBJ1-2; 7 nucleotides align to TRBD1. Trimming took 4 bases from V and 2 from J; bases not matched to a gene: 7. The CDR3 covers 15 residues. From germline, CDR1 is MNHEY and CDR2 SVGAGI.

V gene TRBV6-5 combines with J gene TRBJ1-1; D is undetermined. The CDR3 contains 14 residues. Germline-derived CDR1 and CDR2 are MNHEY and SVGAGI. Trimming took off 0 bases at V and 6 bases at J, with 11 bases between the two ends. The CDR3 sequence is CASSYSTTGSEAFF. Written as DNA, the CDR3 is TGTGCCAGCAGTTACTCGACGACGGGGTCTGAAGCTTTCTTT.

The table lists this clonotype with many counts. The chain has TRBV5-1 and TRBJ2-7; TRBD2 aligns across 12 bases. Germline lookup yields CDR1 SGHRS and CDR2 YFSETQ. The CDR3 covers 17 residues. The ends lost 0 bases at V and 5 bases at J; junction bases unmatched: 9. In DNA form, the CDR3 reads TGCGCCAGCAGCTTGGTCGCGACTAGCGGGAGAGGCGACGAGCAGTACTTC. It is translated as CASSLVATSGRGDEQYF.

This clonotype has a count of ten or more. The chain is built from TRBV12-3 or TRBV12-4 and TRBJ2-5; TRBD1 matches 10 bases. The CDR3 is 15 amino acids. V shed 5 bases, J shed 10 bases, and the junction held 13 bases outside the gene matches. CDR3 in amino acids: CASSAGTGASRVQYF. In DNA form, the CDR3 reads TGTGCCAGCAGTGCCGGGACAGGGGCCTCTCGGGTCCAGTACTTC.